Below are 15 T cell receptor beta chains sequenced from a single sample in a study of beta chain features in type 1 diabetes. Study-wide findings and caveats: Shorter TCRB CDR3s, moderately but significantly so, marked every one of the four CD4+ subsets in Type 1 diabetes patients.

Their recognized antigens are unknown. Reverse transcription of all isolated RNA meant that expressed TCRB transcripts were sequenced. Produced via immunoSEQ multiplex PCR; TCRdb's table is partial and in-frame only. This table has 120,000 to 150,000 clones, more than 10% appearing once. Sequenced sample: central memory CD4+ T cells from blood. These receptors were collected from a young man with type 1 diabetes.

In its sample, this clone was seen a few times. The chain recombines TRBV28 with TRBJ2-1, with 11 bases fitting TRBD1. Germline CDR1 reads MDHEN; CDR2 reads SYDVKM. The CDR3 totals 16 residues. The V and J ends lost 7 bases and 8 bases, in that order; junction bases with no gene match: 13. Here the CDR3 DNA reads TGTGCCAGCACCCTCCCCGGACAGGGGGCCGGGGATGAGCAGTTCTTC. Its protein product is CASTLPGQGAGDEQFF.

This clone came up a few times. V gene TRBV28 combines with J gene TRBJ2-4, with a tentative D call TRBD1 (6 bases). The germline V gene encodes CDR1 MDHEN and CDR2 SYDVKM. The CDR3 is 13 amino acids. Trimming cost V 4 bases and J 8 bases, with 12 bases left between them. The CDR3 nucleotides read TGTGCCAGCAGTTCTAGCAGGGGACACATTCAGTACTTC. It is translated as CASSSSRGHIQYF.

This clone was seen more than once but under ten times. The J gene is TRBJ2-1, the V gene TRBV6-5, with a tentative D call TRBD2 (5 bases). V lost 10 bases to trimming and J lost 4 bases, with 17 bases between them. Germline CDR1 MNHEY, CDR2 SVGAGI. The CDR3 is 14 residues long. For the CDR3, the DNA is TGTGCCACCCTACCCCCCGGAGGATACAATGAGCAGTTCTTC. Translation: CATLPPGGYNEQFF.

As regards this clone: The germline gene is not matched at one end of the junction; a read error may be the cause. The chain has TRBV7-6 and TRBJ2-5; perhaps D is TRBD1 or TRBD2 (5 bases each). The CDR3 contains 13 residues. Per germline, CDR1 SGHVS and CDR2 FNYEAQ. The CDR3 sequence: CASSLAPGDRQDF. The CDR3 DNA reads as TGTGCCAGCAGCTTAGCGCCCGGGGACCGCCAGGACTTC. Full variable domain (rest looked up from reference TRBV7-6 and TRBJ2-5): GAGVSQSPRYKVTKRGQDVALRCDPISGHVSLYWYRQALGQGPEFLTYFNYEAQQDKSGLPNDRFSAERPEGSISTLTIQRTEQRDSAMYRCASSLAPGDRQDFGPGTRLLVL.

This clone is medium-sized (0.01 to 0.1%). The rearrangement joins TRBV4-1 to TRBJ1-5; the D is unclear. The CDR3 is 15 amino acids. Germline assignment: CDR1 MGHRA and CDR2 YSYEKL. The V end was cut by 4 bases, the J end by 5 bases, with 15 bases between. The CDR3 bases are TGCGCCAGCAGCCTCGCCAAGAATGTGGATCAGCCCCAGCATTTT. Protein: CASSLAKNVDQPQHF.

Ten or more counts support this clone. J is TRBJ2-5 and V is TRBV2; the D gene could be TRBD1 or TRBD2 (5 bases each). Germline CDR1 and CDR2: SNHLY and FYNNEI. The V gene lost 2 bases and the J gene lost 5 bases, with 21 bases spanning the gap. The CDR3 has 17 amino acids. CDR3 DNA sequence: TGTGCCAGCAGTGAAAGAGGGGCTGTCATCACTTTGGAGACCCAGTACTTC. Protein product: CASSERGAVITLETQYF. The variable domain in full, with the rest retrieved from reference TRBV2 and TRBJ2-5, is EPEVTQTPSHQVTQMGQEVILRCVPISNHLYFYWYRQILGQKVEFLVSFYNNEISEKSEIFDDQFSVERPDGSNFTLKIRSTKLEDSAMYFCASSERGAVITLETQYFGPGTRLLVL.

The DNA of the CDR3 is TGTGCCTGGAGTGTACAGGGGGGGTGGTATGGCTACACCTTC. Encoded protein: CAWSVQGGWYGYTF. The J gene is TRBJ1-2, the V gene TRBV30; the match to TRBD1 covers 8 bases. With V trimmed by 0 bases and J by 5 bases, 5 bases remained unmatched. Germline loops: CDR1 GTSNPN, CDR2 SVGIG (reference sequence). The CDR3 is 14 residues long.

V usage is TRBV6-6 and J usage is TRBJ2-1; 10 nucleotides line up with TRBD2. This CDR3 has 15 amino acids. Germline CDR1 is MNHNY and CDR2 is SVGAGI (reference sequence). Unmatched junction bases numbered 6, after V lost 6 bases and J lost 4 bases. The CDR3 DNA follows: TGTGCCAGCAGCTCGAGCGGGGGGGGATACAATGAGCAGTTCTTC. Translating gives CASSSSGGGYNEQFF.

This clone was picked up one time. The chain employs TRBV9 and TRBJ2-3; perhaps TRBD1 as D (6 bases). The CDR3 has 13 residues. Trimming removed 6 bases at V and 2 bases at J, with 10 bases between. CDR1 is SGDLS, CDR2 YYNGEE, per germline. CDR3 protein: CASTRQVTDTQYF. The DNA for the CDR3 is TGTGCCAGCACGAGACAGGTCACAGATACGCAGTATTTT.

In regard to this clone: This specimen includes other DNA sequences encoding the same CDR3. The chain links TRBV29-1 to TRBJ1-1; D perhaps matches TRBD1 (6 bases). The germline V gene has CDR1 SQVTM and CDR2 ANQGSEA. The CDR3 runs to 15 residues. V was trimmed by 3 bases and J by 3 bases, leaving 17 bases between them. The CDR3 DNA follows: TGCAGCGTTGAGGGGACCGGGGGCGCGGACACTGAAGCTTTCTTT. Translating it yields CSVEGTGGADTEAFF.

This clone occurred a few times. The chain is built from TRBV4-1 and TRBJ2-5; tentatively, D is TRBD1 or TRBD2 (5 bases each). This CDR3 has 15 amino acids. V was pared by 0 bases and J by 2 bases, with 10 bases between. In germline, CDR1 is MGHRA, CDR2 YSYEKL. The chain's CDR3 is CASSQDPGPQETQYF. The CDR3 coding sequence is TGCGCCAGCAGCCAAGATCCGGGACCTCAAGAGACCCAGTACTTC.

The V call is TRBV5-1, the J call TRBJ2-7; D remains unclear. Trimming removed 1 base from V and 3 bases from J, with 8 bases in between. CDR1 is SGHRS and CDR2 is YFSETQ in the germline V gene. This CDR3 comprises 13 residues. In DNA, the CDR3 is TGCGCCAGCAGCTTGAACGAGAACTACGAGCAGTACTTC. Amino acids: CASSLNENYEQYF.

The chain carries TRBV7-9 and TRBJ1-2; no reliable D call. Trimming removed 2 bases at V and 8 bases at J, with 15 bases between. Germline assignment: CDR1 SEHNR and CDR2 FQNEAQ (reference sequence). The CDR3 consists of 14 residues. CDR3 region: CASSLLATVGGYTF. In DNA, the CDR3 is TGTGCCAGCAGCTTATTAGCGACCGTCGGGGGCTACACCTTC.

This clone was observed a few times. The chain is built from TRBV18 and TRBJ2-2, with D unclear. The ends were cut back, 2 bases at V and 0 bases at J, with 10 bases in the middle. This CDR3 comprises 16 residues. CDR1 and CDR2 from the germline V gene are KGHSH and LQKENI. The CDR3 protein is CASSPTVSSNTGELFF. The CDR3 DNA is TGTGCCAGCTCACCAACAGTCTCTTCGAACACCGGGGAGCTGTTTTTT.

This clone was counted a few times. This chain links TRBV7-2 with TRBJ1-4, with TRBD1 matching over 7 bases. V was pared by 4 bases and J by 5 bases, with 7 bases of the junction left unmatched. Per germline, CDR1 SGHTA and CDR2 FQGNSA. The length of the CDR3 is 15 residues. CDR3 sequence: CASSSQQGQNEKLFF. The CDR3 DNA is TGTGCCAGCAGCTCACAACAGGGACAGAATGAAAAACTGTTTTTT. Using reference TRBV7-2 and TRBJ1-4 for the parts outside the CDR3, the full variable domain is GAGVSQSPSNKVTEKGKDVELRCDPISGHTALYWYRQSLGQGLEFLIYFQGNSAPDKSGLPSDRFSAERTGGSVSTLTIQRTQQEDSAVYLCASSSQQGQNEKLFFGSGTQLSVL.